This T cell receptor beta chain appears in the sequencing data of a study of T cell changes during pregnancy in multiple sclerosis. This CDR3 region has 15 residues. Germline CDR1 and CDR2: SGHNT and YYREEE (reference sequence). V lost 0 bases and J lost 4, with 13 bases in between. Clones were read by immunoSEQ multiplex PCR, and TCRdb kept only the in-frame ones, dropping some. In the table there are tens of thousands of clones, about 94% of which are singletons. Sequences were derived from CD4+ T cells from peripheral blood mononuclear cells, sampled in the second trimester of pregnancy. The receptor comes from a female donor with multiple sclerosis, enrolled in a pregnancy study. The genes are TRBV5-4 and TRBJ1-1; maybe TRBD1 (6 bases). CDR3 in amino acids: CASSLVRGASTEAFF. CDR3 bases: TGTGCCAGCAGCTTGGTACGGGGGGCAAGCACTGAAGCTTTCTTT.